These T cell receptor beta chains were read from a single sample in a study of T cell responses to AZD1222 COVID-19 vaccine. Method: immunoSEQ multiplex PCR; TCRdb's copy keeps in-frame clones and lacks some. This table holds roughly 120,000 clones, around 89% found once. The input for sequencing was peripheral blood, taken on day 0 of AZD1222 vaccination. The receptor set was obtained from an adult in good health. Each CDR3 is given with its conserved first and last residue. The order of the fields is CDR3 DNA, CDR3 protein, J gene, D gene, V gene, clone size. The D gene is left open where the match is weak. Rows may omit the clone size; those that give it use once, few, many or a size class.

TGTGCCAGCACTACACTAGCGGCCAAAAACATTCAGTACTTC	CASTTLAAKNIQYF	TRBJ2-4	TRBD2	TRBV5-5	.
TGTGCCAGCAGCCCGGGACTATTAAACACTGAAGCTTTCTTT	CASSPGLLNTEAFF	TRBJ1-1	.	TRBV3-1/TRBV3-2	.
TGTGCCAGCAGCTCGACTGGGGGTTCCGGAGGGGCCTACGAGCAGTACTTC	CASSSTGGSGGAYEQYF	TRBJ2-7	.	TRBV7-2	few
TGTGCCAGCAGCTTAGTTATTGGGGAGCTGTTTTTT	CASSLVIGELFF	TRBJ2-2	.	TRBV7-9	.
TGTGCCAGCAGCTCCGGGGGGGGTAGCGGGAACAATGAGCAGTTCTTC	CASSSGGGSGNNEQFF	TRBJ2-1	TRBD2	TRBV13	.
TGTGCCAGCAGCTTCTTCGGGACAGGGAACTATGGCTACACCTTC	CASSFFGTGNYGYTF	TRBJ1-2	TRBD1	TRBV7-2	.
TGTGCCACCAGCAGAGAAACTGTCGGGTACGTGGTGGGCAATCAGCCCCAGCATTTT	CATSRETVGYVVGNQPQHF	TRBJ1-5	.	TRBV15	.
TGTGCCAGCAGTTTGGGCCCCTCTGGGGCCAACGTCCTGACTTTC	CASSLGPSGANVLTF	TRBJ2-6	.	TRBV27	.
TGTGCCATCAGTGAGCAAGTCCCGGGACAGGGGGGGAACACTGAAGCTTTCTTT	CAISEQVPGQGGNTEAFF	TRBJ1-1	TRBD1	TRBV10-3	.
TGTGCCAGCAGTCGGGCGGCAGGGTTAAATTCACCCCTCCACTTT	CASSRAAGLNSPLHF	TRBJ1-6	.	TRBV28	.
TGTGCCAGCAGCCAAGGTGACAATGAGCAGTTCTTC	CASSQGDNEQFF	TRBJ2-1	.	TRBV14	.
TGTGCTAGCAGCTCACAGGACAGCTCCTACAATGAGCAGTTCTTC	CASSSQDSSYNEQFF	TRBJ2-1	.	TRBV7-7	once
TGTGCCACCCGTGGACAGCCTGTTAATACGCAGTATTTT	CATRGQPVNTQYF	TRBJ2-3	.	TRBV12-3/TRBV12-4	few
TGTGCTAGTGGTTTGCTAATATCCGGGGAGCTGTTTTTT	CASGLLISGELFF	TRBJ2-2	.	TRBV12-5	.
TGTGCCAGCAGCCAAAGGGGGACAGGGGACTACGAGCAGTACTTC	CASSQRGTGDYEQYF	TRBJ2-7	TRBD1	TRBV7-2	.
TGTGCCAGCAGCTTAGATGCGGACACCCAGTACTTC	CASSLDADTQYF	TRBJ2-5	.	TRBV7-7	.
TGTGCCAGCAGCACTTATAGCGGGGGAAACACCGGGGAGCTGTTTTTT	CASSTYSGGNTGELFF	TRBJ2-2	TRBD2	TRBV9	.
TGCGCCAGCAGCTTAGGACTACAGGGGGGGACTGAAGCTTTCTTT	CASSLGLQGGTEAFF	TRBJ1-1	TRBD1	TRBV5-1	.
TGTGCCAGCAGCTTGGGAGGGCAGAACTATGGCTACACCTTC	CASSLGGQNYGYTF	TRBJ1-2	.	TRBV5-6	.
TGTGCCAGCAGCGTAGGAGGGTCCCAGGGCAGGGAAGCTTTCTTT	CASSVGGSQGREAFF	TRBJ1-1	.	TRBV9	.
TGTGCCACCAGTGGCAACCAGGGGGGCGAGCAGTTCTTC	CATSGNQGGEQFF	TRBJ2-1	.	TRBV24-1	.
TGTGCCCTAAGGGACAGGGGAATTGGCAAGACTGAAGCTTTCTTT	CALRDRGIGKTEAFF	TRBJ1-1	TRBD1	TRBV6-5	.
TGTGCCAGCAGCAAAGGACTACAACAGCCGGATGGGGCCAACGTCCTGACTTTC	CASSKGLQQPDGANVLTF	TRBJ2-6	.	TRBV21-1	.
TGTGCCAGCAGCTTAGGGGGGCCGGTACCCCTCCACTTT	CASSLGGPVPLHF	TRBJ1-6	.	TRBV7-2	.
TGTGCCAGTAGTATAAGGGGTCCGGGTAGCAATCAGCCCCAGCATTTT	CASSIRGPGSNQPQHF	TRBJ1-5	.	TRBV19	.
TGTGCCAGCAGTCCCTCCCGGGGAGGGTGGGGGATAATGAAAGGGCTGTTTTTT	CASSPSRGGWGIMKGLFF	TRBJ1-4	.	TRBV27	.
TGCGCCAGCAGCTTGGAGGACCCCGAGACAGGAAGGTTTTTT	CASSLEDPETGRFF	TRBJ1-4	.	TRBV5-1	.
TGTGCCAGCACCGCCAGGCAGACCTCGAGCTCCTACAATGAGCAGTTCTTC	CASTARQTSSSYNEQFF	TRBJ2-1	.	TRBV28	.
TGTGCCAGCAAGGGGGCCAGGGGGGAGGGCTACACCTTC	CASKGARGEGYTF	TRBJ1-2	TRBD1	TRBV6-5	.
TGTGCCAGCAGTTTATATCCCCAGACAGGGAAGGATGGCTACACCTTC	CASSLYPQTGKDGYTF	TRBJ1-2	TRBD1	TRBV27	once
TGCGCCAGCAGAGGGACTAGCGGTACCTACAATGAGCAGTTCTTC	CASRGTSGTYNEQFF	TRBJ2-1	TRBD2	TRBV5-1	.
TGTGCCAGCAGTGTCGACAGGGGGCAAGGCTACACCTTC	CASSVDRGQGYTF	TRBJ1-2	TRBD1	TRBV6-4	.
TGTGCCAGCAGTTCGGGCCTCGGAAACACCATATATTTT	CASSSGLGNTIYF	TRBJ1-3	.	TRBV12-3/TRBV12-4	.
TGTGCCAGCAGTAGCGGGGGGCCCACAGATACGCAGTATTTT	CASSSGGPTDTQYF	TRBJ2-3	TRBD2	TRBV6-2/TRBV6-3	once
TGTGCCAGCAGCCGAACGACAGGCTCCTACGAGCAGTACTTC	CASSRTTGSYEQYF	TRBJ2-7	.	TRBV3-1/TRBV3-2	.
TGTGCCAGCAGCCAAGATACTCACAATGAGCAGTTCTTC	CASSQDTHNEQFF	TRBJ2-1	.	TRBV14	.
TGTGCCAGCAGTCGCTCGGAGACCCAGTACTTC	CASSRSETQYF	TRBJ2-5	.	TRBV6-6	.
TGTGCCAGCAGCCCCGGCCCCTACGAGCAGTACTTC	CASSPGPYEQYF	TRBJ2-7	.	TRBV2	.
TGTGCCAGTAAGGGTGCGACAGGGCGGAATGAGCAGTTCTTC	CASKGATGRNEQFF	TRBJ2-1	TRBD1	TRBV19	.
TGTGCCAGCAGTTACCTTGGGGGTAGTAAGTTGCGTGGCTACACCTTC	CASSYLGGSKLRGYTF	TRBJ1-2	.	TRBV6-2/TRBV6-3	.
TGCGCCAGCAGGGCCGCAGCCGGGGATGGCTACACCTTC	CASRAAAGDGYTF	TRBJ1-2	.	TRBV5-1	.
TGCGCCAGCAGCCAAGAGTCAGCCCCGAAGGGTCAAGAGACCCAGTACTTC	CASSQESAPKGQETQYF	TRBJ2-5	.	TRBV4-1	once
TGTGCCAGCAGTTTTGGTCCTAACCTCCACACCGGGGAGCTGTTTTTT	CASSFGPNLHTGELFF	TRBJ2-2	.	TRBV27	.
TGTGCCAGCAGTGAAATGGCCAGGGACACTGAAGCTTTCTTT	CASSEMARDTEAFF	TRBJ1-1	.	TRBV2	.
TGTGCCAGTAGTATCGACGGCACTAACTATGGCTACACCTTC	CASSIDGTNYGYTF	TRBJ1-2	.	TRBV19	once
TGTGCCAGCAGCTCTCCCACTGAAGCTTTCTTT	CASSSPTEAFF	TRBJ1-1	.	TRBV28	.
TGTGCCAGCAGCCACTGGGGACCAGCGCCTAAAAACTACGAGCAGTACTTC	CASSHWGPAPKNYEQYF	TRBJ2-7	.	TRBV7-9	.
TGTGCCAGCAGATGGAGCGGGGGGTCCTCCTACGAGCAGTACTTC	CASRWSGGSSYEQYF	TRBJ2-7	TRBD2	TRBV2	.
TGTGCCAGCAGCCAGGAGGGGGGCTACGAGCAGTACTTC	CASSQEGGYEQYF	TRBJ2-7	.	TRBV4-2	.
TGTGCCAGCAGTTTTCAGTTATACGAGCAGTACTTC	CASSFQLYEQYF	TRBJ2-7	.	TRBV28	.
TGTGCCAGCAGCTTCCCGGGACACATCTATGGCTACACCTTC	CASSFPGHIYGYTF	TRBJ1-2	.	TRBV5-5	.
TGCAGCGTCGACAGGGGGGTCCCCTACAATGAGCAGTTCTTC	CSVDRGVPYNEQFF	TRBJ2-1	TRBD1	TRBV29-1	.